This TCR beta chain appears in the sequencing data of a study of T cells expressing NK-cell markers. Study information: Source material for TCR beta repertoires consisted of sorted CD3+CD56+NKG2C+, CD3+CD56+NKG2C- and CD3+CD56-NKG2C+ T cells. Study-level results: HCMV specificity was not established for the expanded NKG2C+ T cell clones. These clonotypes, the leaders elsewhere, also led the CD3+CD56-NKG2C+ fraction in several donors.

Per germline, CDR1 LGHNA and CDR2 YNFKEQ. CDR3 length: 16 amino acids. A remark on this clonotype: Its antigen is not identified.

TCRdb reanalyzed the 5' RACE reads, giving one entry per CDR3 protein sequence and no DNA. The table for this sample gives over 120,000 distinct CDR3 sequences. The sample comprised blood T cells: a sorted CD56 or NKG2C T cell subset, CD4+ or CD8+ T cells, or bulk PBMC T cells (not recorded which). The clonotype originates from a man between 18 and 29 years old in good health. The rearrangement joins TRBV4-2 to TRBJ2-5; TCRdb picks TRBD1, but there is no DNA to check that call. The CDR3 loop is CASSQGDLNLQETQYF.